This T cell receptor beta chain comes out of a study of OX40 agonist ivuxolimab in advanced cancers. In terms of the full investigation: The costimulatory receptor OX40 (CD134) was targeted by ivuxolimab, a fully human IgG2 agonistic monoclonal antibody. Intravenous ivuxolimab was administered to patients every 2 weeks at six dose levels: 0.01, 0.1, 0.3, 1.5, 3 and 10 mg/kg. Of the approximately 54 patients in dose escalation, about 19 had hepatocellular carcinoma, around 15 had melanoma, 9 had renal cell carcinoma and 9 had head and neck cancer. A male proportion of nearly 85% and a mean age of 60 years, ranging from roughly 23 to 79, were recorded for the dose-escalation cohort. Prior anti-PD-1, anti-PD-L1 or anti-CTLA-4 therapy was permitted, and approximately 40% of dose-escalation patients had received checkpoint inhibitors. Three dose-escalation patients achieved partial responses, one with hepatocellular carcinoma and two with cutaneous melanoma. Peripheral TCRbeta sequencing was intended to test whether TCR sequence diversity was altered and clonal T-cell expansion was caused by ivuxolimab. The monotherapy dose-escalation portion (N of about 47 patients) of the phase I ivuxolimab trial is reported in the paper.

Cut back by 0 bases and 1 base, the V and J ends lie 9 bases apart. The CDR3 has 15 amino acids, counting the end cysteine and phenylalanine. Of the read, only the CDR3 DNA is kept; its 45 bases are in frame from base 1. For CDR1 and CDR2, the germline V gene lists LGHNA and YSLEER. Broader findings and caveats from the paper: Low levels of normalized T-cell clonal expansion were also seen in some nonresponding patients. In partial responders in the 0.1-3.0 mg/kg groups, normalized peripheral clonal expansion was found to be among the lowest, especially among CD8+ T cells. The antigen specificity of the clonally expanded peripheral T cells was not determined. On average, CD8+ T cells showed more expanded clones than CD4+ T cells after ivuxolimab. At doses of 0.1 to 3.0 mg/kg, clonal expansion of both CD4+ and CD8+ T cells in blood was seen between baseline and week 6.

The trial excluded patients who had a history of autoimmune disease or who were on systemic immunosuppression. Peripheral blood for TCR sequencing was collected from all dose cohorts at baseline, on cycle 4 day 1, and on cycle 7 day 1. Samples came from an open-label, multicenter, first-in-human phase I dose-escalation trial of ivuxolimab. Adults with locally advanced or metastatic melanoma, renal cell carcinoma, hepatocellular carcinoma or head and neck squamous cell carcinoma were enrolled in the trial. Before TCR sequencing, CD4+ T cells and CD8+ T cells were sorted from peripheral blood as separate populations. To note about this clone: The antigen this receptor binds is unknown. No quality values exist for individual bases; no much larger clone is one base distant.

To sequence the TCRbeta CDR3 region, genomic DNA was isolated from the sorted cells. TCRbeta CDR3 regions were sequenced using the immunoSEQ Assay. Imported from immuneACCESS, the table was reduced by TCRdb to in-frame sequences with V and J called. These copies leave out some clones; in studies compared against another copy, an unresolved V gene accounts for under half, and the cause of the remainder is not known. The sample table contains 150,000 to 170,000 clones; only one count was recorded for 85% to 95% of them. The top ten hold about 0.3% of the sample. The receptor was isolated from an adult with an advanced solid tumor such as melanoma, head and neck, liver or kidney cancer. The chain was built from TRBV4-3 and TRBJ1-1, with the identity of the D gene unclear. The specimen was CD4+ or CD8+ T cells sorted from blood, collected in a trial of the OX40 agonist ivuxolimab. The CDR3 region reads CASSQDYRANTEAFF. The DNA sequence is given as TGCGCCAGCAGCCAAGATTACCGGGCGAACACTGAAGCTTTCTTT.